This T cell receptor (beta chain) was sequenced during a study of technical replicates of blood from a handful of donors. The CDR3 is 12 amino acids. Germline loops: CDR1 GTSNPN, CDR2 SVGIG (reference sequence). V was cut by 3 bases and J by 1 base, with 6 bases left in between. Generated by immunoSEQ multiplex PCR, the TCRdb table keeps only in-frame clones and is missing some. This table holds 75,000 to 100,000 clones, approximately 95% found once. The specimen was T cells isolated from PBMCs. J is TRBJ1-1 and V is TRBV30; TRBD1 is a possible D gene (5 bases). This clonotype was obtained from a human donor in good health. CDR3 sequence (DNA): TGTGCCTGGAGGGGGGGGAACACTGAAGCTTTCTTT. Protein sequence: CAWRGGNTEAFF.